This entry describes one TCR beta chain. Many counts were recorded for this clonotype. The antigen this receptor binds is unknown. No much larger clonotype is one base removed from it; base qualities were not supplied. The library was generated by RACE. Sequencing was carried out with a NextSeq 500. During library preparation, unique molecular identifiers were attached to individual cDNA molecules so that TCRs could be counted quantitatively and reproducibly. For every blood RNA sample, sequencing covered both the TCR alpha and TCR beta chains. The study's own analysis went as follows. A median of about 87,000 TCRs per sample was observed, with a range of about 23,224 to 690,600. V, J and CDR3 annotation of the TCR reads was performed with the Decombinator software suite. Every sample was subsampled to the same number of TCRs (28,000) for the PS versus PT1 abundance plots. TCRs were defined as expanded if absent before sensitization and observed at least eight times at the 2-week time point. TCRdb reran the public reads through fastp at Q25 and MiXCR, keeping productive beta chains. Duplicate CDR3 protein sequences are folded into a single record with the most common DNA and genes. The V and J calls and clone size come from TCRdb's table, not from the authors' own analysis. The sample contains tens of thousands of distinct CDR3 sequences, around a tenth of them found a single time. Approximately 1.5% of the sample belongs to the ten largest clones.

This record belongs to a study of human T cells and chemical hapten exposure (TCRdb year 2021). For the study in its entirety: For sensitization, 2% DPC in acetone was applied to a roughly 2 cm by roughly 2 cm area of upper inner arm skin. This study followed changes in the peripheral blood TCR repertoire in vivo during primary and secondary sensitization of alopecia patients to the hapten diphenylcyclopropenone (DPC). Patch tests used Finn chambers with 0.01% DPC on the upper back, scored after 6 days by International Contact Dermatitis Research Group standards. Roughly 30 alopecia patients provided blood for TCR sequencing at one to four time points (pre-sensitization, 2, 6 and 24 weeks). Patient blood was sampled pre-sensitization (week 0) and at 2, 6 and about 24 weeks after DPC sensitization. Libraries were pooled for sequencing, and per-sample TCR yields varied mainly because of small differences in library volumes within the pool. Throughout the approximately 26-week study period, patients were also given weekly therapeutic DPC doses on the scalp. Alopecia areata with under or over 50% scalp involvement, alopecia totalis and alopecia universalis were represented in the patient cohort, which was mostly female.

At the junction V is shortened by 4 bases and J by 0 bases; bases outside the gene matches: 5. The germline V gene sets CDR1 to SGHRS and CDR2 to YFSETQ. There are 15 amino acids in the CDR3, from cysteine to phenylalanine inclusive. Just the 45-base CDR3 DNA is kept, in frame starting at base 1. The time point label, as the study defines it: patch test 1, 2 weeks after DPC sensitization. In light of the paper, this sample's treatment or condition label describes: therapeutic diphenylcyclopropenone sensitization with weekly scalp DPC. At each patch-test visit, blood was drawn before the patch test was applied. Eligible patients were aged 18 to 70, diagnosed with alopecia, deemed suitable for DPC therapy, and excluded if pregnant. Total RNA was extracted from unfractionated whole blood that had been collected in Tempus Blood RNA tubes. Here is what the overall study found, with its caveats: After repeated subsampling, the strength of the expansion versus patch-test correlation and the threshold at which it became significant changed. Expanded TCRs formed significantly more large CDR3 similarity clusters than pre-sensitization or healthy control sets, consistent with antigen-driven responses. Patch test score was positively correlated with the number of PT1 expanded TCRs, with significance at thresholds 8, 16 and 32 but not at 4. No change with DPC sensitization was found in the number of TCRs above 1 in 1000 frequency, and no evidence of global repertoire structure alterations was found. Because every patient had alopecia, a presumed autoimmune disease, the patients' immune response might differ from that of healthy individuals.

This receptor was identified in a woman aged 45 to 65 with alopecia areata. Some clones in this sample may be carry-over from other donors' samples. Rearrangement joined TRBV5-1 to TRBJ2-7; 9 bases in the middle match TRBD2. This specimen was whole blood, taken in connection with sensitization to the hapten diphenylcyclopropenone (DPC). The sequenced DNA: TGCGCCAGCAGCATCTCTAGCGGGGTCTCCTACGAGCAGTACTTC. Its protein reads: CASSISSGVSYEQYF.